This TCR beta chain comes out of a study of shared clonotypes between healthy human individuals. General observations from the study: Rarefaction demonstrated incomplete sorted-subset sequencing despite large depth. The diversity represented, both genetic and in exposure history, was limited by few donors.

A note on this clone: The target antigen is unknown.

The CDR3 extends over 15 amino acids. CDR1 is SGHNT and CDR2 is YENEEA in the germline V gene. Trimming took 2 bases from V and 6 from J; bases not matched to a gene: 6. It was at deep level that the assay was run. Using immunoSEQ multiplex PCR, the repertoire was profiled, and TCRdb retains in-frame clones only, with some absent. The repertoire consists of approximately 2,000,000 clones, with 85% to 95% occurring once and the leading ten covering 0.37%. The gene calls are TRBV11-3 and TRBJ2-7; 11 nucleotides line up with TRBD2. The TCR comes from a man between 18 and 35 years old in good health. Some clones in this sample may be carry-over from other donors' samples. The sample consisted of naive CD4+ T cells from PBMCs. The subset: CD45RA+ positively selected. CDR3 nucleotide sequence: TGTGCCAGCAGCTTACTAGCGGGAGGTCTTGGCGAGCAGTACTTC. This codes for CASSLLAGGLGEQYF.